This TCR beta chain was obtained from a study of T-cell reconstitution after alpha-beta-depleted transplantation in children. The CDR3 consists of 14 residues. Trimming stripped 0 bases from V and 4 bases from J, with 11 bases between. Germline assignment: CDR1 SGHNT and CDR2 YYREEE (reference sequence). A library of TCRbeta sequences, prepared with unique molecular identifiers, was generated. TCRdb ran MiXCR on the PCR reads and lists one entry per CDR3 protein. The sample records fewer than 550,000 distinct CDR3 sequences, about a tenth being singletons. This clonotype showed up just once. This material consisted of PBMCs from the stem cell graft donor, taken from the stem cell graft. The rearrangement uses TRBV5-4 and TRBJ2-7, with no clear D. The clonotype was recovered from a human donor who donated a stem cell graft to a child with acute myeloid leukemia. CDR3 sequence: CASSLDQAGYEQYF. CDR3 DNA: TGTGCCAGCAGCTTGGATCAGGCTGGGTACGAGCAGTACTTC.